The TCR beta chain described here comes from a study of blood T cell repertoires in COVID-19. Study as a whole: Collection of acute and convalescent COVID-19 samples took place in the United States, Italy and Spain. In each case, the material was cDNA or gDNA derived from T cells, B-cell-depleted T cells, or PBMCs.

This clone has a handful of counts. Additional DNA sequences in this sample encode the identical CDR3. The CDR3 spans 15 residues. Trimming took 3 bases from V and 3 from J; bases not matched to a gene: 1. Per germline, CDR1 MNHNS and CDR2 SASEGT. It was during active infection that Seattle patients were enrolled and then longitudinally followed. TCRdb's table, derived via immunoSEQ multiplex PCR, lists solely in-frame clones and lacks some. The sample lists 250,000 to 400,000 clones, approximately 88% occurring once. This rearrangement joins TRBV6-1 to TRBJ2-2; TRBD1 aligns across 10 bases. Material for sequencing was peripheral blood. The receptor was derived from a young woman with COVID-19, enrolled during active disease. The CDR3 sequence is CASSEGTGDTGELFF. DNA of the CDR3: TGTGCCAGCAGTGAGGGGACAGGGGACACCGGGGAGCTGTTTTTT.